What follows are 31 T cell receptor beta chains derived from one specimen sequenced in a study of CD8 T cells in ankylosing spondylitis (dated by TCRdb to 2016 to 2017). These receptors have no identified antigens. Libraries came from 5' RACE. The sample was run on an Illumina HiSeq 2500. TCRdb took the public reads, trimmed them with fastp at Q25, ran MiXCR for clone calling and kept in-frame beta chains. Records with the same CDR3 protein are collapsed into one entry carrying the most frequent genes and DNA. In all, the sample holds more than 400,000 distinct CDR3 sequences, and roughly 5.2% of those were seen once. Clones ranked in the top ten supply around 3.5% of the sample. Study-wide findings and limitations: Blood from ankylosing spondylitis patients appeared to be characterized by a TCR beta motif made up of several highly homologous amino acid variants.

The sequenced sample was blood, either unsorted or a sorted T cell fraction (not recorded which). These receptors came from a male donor with ankylosing spondylitis.

There are many counts of this clonotype. This rearrangement joins TRBV20-1 to TRBJ2-1; the D gene is possibly TRBD1 (6 bases). The CDR3 has 16 residues. Germline loops: CDR1 DFQATT, CDR2 SNEGSKA (reference sequence). Deletions cut 5 bases from V and 1 base from J, with 18 bases between. CDR3 bases: TGCAGTGCTGAGGTCCTACAGGGCCGTTCCTACAATGAGCAGTTCTTC. Translation gives CSAEVLQGRSYNEQFF.

There are many counts of this clonotype. The chain employs TRBV20-1 and TRBJ2-3; 10 bases map to TRBD1. With V trimmed by 6 bases and J by 1 base, 7 bases remained unmatched. The CDR3 consists of 15 residues. CDR1 is DFQATT and CDR2 is SNEGSKA in the germline V gene (reference sequence). The CDR3: CSATGQGPGTDTQYF. The CDR3 DNA sequence: TGCAGTGCAACGGGACAGGGGCCCGGCACAGATACGCAGTATTTT.

In its sample, this clonotype was seen many times. The rearrangement joins TRBV4-3 to TRBJ2-1; 9 positions match TRBD1. Germline CDR1 reads LGHNA; CDR2 reads YSLEER. Trimming cost V 4 bases and J 6 bases; bases outside gene matches: 13. The CDR3 totals 17 residues. In DNA, the CDR3 is TGCGCCAGCAGCCCTATAAGCGGGACAGGGATTTCCAATGAGCAGTTCTTC. Protein product: CASSPISGTGISNEQFF.

This sequence joins TRBV7-2 and TRBJ2-7, with D perhaps matching TRBD2 (6 bases). The CDR3 spans 16 residues. Germline CDR1 reads SGHTA; CDR2 reads FQGNSA. Trimming pared 1 base from V and 0 bases from J, leaving 13 bases between. The DNA for the CDR3 is TGTGCCAGCAGCTTAGGAAGGGAGGCCCCCTCCTACGAGCAGTACTTC. Translated, it gives CASSLGREAPSYEQYF.

This clonotype appeared many times. V gene TRBV25-1 combines with J gene TRBJ1-2, with a possible D match to TRBD1 (5 bases). CDR1 and CDR2 (germline): MGHDK, SYGVNS. The CDR3 extends over 16 amino acids. V lost 5 bases, J lost 5 bases, and 21 bases lay in between. The CDR3 sequence: CASSLRGAEGAYGYTF. CDR3 DNA: TGTGCCAGCAGTCTTCGAGGGGCCGAAGGGGCTTATGGCTACACCTTC.

This clonotype was detected ten times or more. The chain has TRBV9 and TRBJ2-5; 10 bases line up with TRBD1. Germline-derived CDR1 and CDR2 are SGDLS and YYNGEE. V dropped 4 bases and J dropped 5; count of bases not matched to a gene: 11. The CDR3 length is 16 residues. CDR3 residues: CASSNSAGQGMETQYF. For the CDR3, the DNA is TGTGCCAGCAGCAACTCGGCGGGACAGGGGATGGAGACCCAGTACTTC.

There are many counts of this clonotype. This rearrangement joins TRBV7-2 to TRBJ1-5, with 9 positions matching TRBD1. Trimming removed 5 bases from V and 6 bases from J; junction bases left unmatched: 5. The germline gives CDR1 SGHTA, CDR2 FQGNSA. The CDR3 covers 14 residues. The CDR3 DNA sequence: TGTGCCAGCAGCCCGACAGGGGGTACTCAGCCCCAGCATTTT. Protein: CASSPTGGTQPQHF.

This clonotype showed up many times. The chain uses TRBV6-1 and TRBJ1-5; D is uncertain. Germline-derived CDR1 and CDR2 are MNHNS and SASEGT. The CDR3 runs to 16 residues. V lost 6 bases and J lost 7, with 22 bases in between. The DNA of the CDR3 is TGTGCCAGCAGATCCCTCATTACAGACAAGCCCCAGCCCCAGCATTTT. The encoded protein is CASRSLITDKPQPQHF.

This clonotype was recorded many times. The V and J genes are TRBV6-2 or TRBV6-3 and TRBJ2-7; no definite D call. Germline V CDR1 and CDR2: MNHEY, SVGEGT. The ends were cut back, 6 bases at V and 3 bases at J, with 15 bases in the middle. This CDR3 has 14 amino acids. DNA for the CDR3: TGTGCCAGCAGAAGGCGGCCGATCAACTACGAGCAGTACTTC. It codes for CASRRRPINYEQYF.

This clonotype occurred a few times. The chain combines TRBV28 with TRBJ1-5; 10 nucleotides agree with TRBD1. The CDR3 length is 17 residues. Germline CDR1 MDHEN, CDR2 SYDVKM. V lost 5 bases and J lost 4; bases outside the gene matches: 11. CDR3: CASSPGQGKRENQPQHF. CDR3 DNA: TGTGCCAGCAGTCCGGGACAGGGGAAAAGGGAGAATCAGCCCCAGCATTTT. Looking up the rest from reference TRBV28 and TRBJ1-5 gives the full variable domain: DVKVTQSSRYLVKRTGEKVFLECVQDMDHENMFWYRQDPGLGLRLIYFSYDVKMKEKGDIPEGYSVSREKKERFSLILESASTNQTSMYLCASSPGQGKRENQPQHFGDGTRLSIL.

This clonotype has ten or more counts. This chain joins TRBV5-6 and TRBJ2-6; D uncertain. The germline V gene encodes CDR1 SGHDT and CDR2 YYEEEE. CDR3 length: 14 amino acids. Trimming removed 6 bases at V and 4 bases at J, with 11 bases between. The CDR3 DNA sequence: TGTGCCAGCAAAAGGGCGTTCGGGGCCAACGTCCTGACTTTC. Protein product: CASKRAFGANVLTF.

The sample holds a few counts of this clonotype. This chain links TRBV6-2 or TRBV6-3 with TRBJ2-5, with D possibly TRBD1 on 6 matching bases. The length of the CDR3 is 19 residues. V was pared by 8 bases and J by 0 bases, with 28 bases between. Germline lookup yields CDR1 MNHEY and CDR2 SVGEGT. CDR3 DNA: TGTGCCAGCCACAGGAAACAAGGACAGATTTTTGTGTACCAAGAGACCCAGTACTTC. The encoded protein is CASHRKQGQIFVYQETQYF.

This clonotype has ten or more counts. The genes are TRBV20-1 and TRBJ2-1; D is uncertain. V was trimmed by 5 bases and J by 5 bases, leaving 7 bases between them. The CDR3 totals 11 residues. Germline assignment: CDR1 DFQATT and CDR2 SNEGSKA (reference sequence). Here the CDR3 reads CSASGHNEQFF. CDR3 nucleotides: TGCAGTGCTTCAGGCCACAATGAGCAGTTCTTC.

The sample holds many counts of this clonotype. V usage is TRBV5-1 and J usage is TRBJ1-1, with TRBD1 as a possible D gene (6 bases). V lost 4 bases, J lost 3 bases, and 10 bases lay in between. CDR1 SGHRS and CDR2 YFSETQ come from the germline V gene. CDR3 size: 13 residues. CDR3 DNA sequence: TGCGCCAGCAGCCAACAGGGTGACACTGAAGCTTTCTTT. Translation gives CASSQQGDTEAFF.

This clonotype was seen ten or more times. The chain uses TRBV9 and TRBJ1-2; a possible D gene is TRBD1 (5 bases). Trimming stripped 5 bases from V and 8 bases from J, with 19 bases between. Germline lookup yields CDR1 SGDLS and CDR2 YYNGEE. CDR3 length: 14 residues. CDR3 DNA sequence: TGTGCCAGCAGTCCGGGACCGGGTTTGGGGGGCTACACCTTC. It is translated as CASSPGPGLGGYTF.

This clonotype was counted ten times or more. The rearrangement joins TRBV7-9 to TRBJ2-5; D gene unclear. The V end lost 3 bases, the J end lost 7 bases, and 12 bases lay between the germline ends. CDR1 and CDR2 (germline): SEHNR, FQNEAQ (reference sequence). CDR3 size: 13 residues. This chain's CDR3 is CASSFLQLRTQYF. For the CDR3, the DNA is TGTGCCAGCAGCTTTTTGCAGCTTAGGACCCAGTACTTC.

This clonotype showed up just a few times. This rearrangement joins TRBV29-1 to TRBJ1-2, with a tentative D call TRBD1 (5 bases). V lost 7 bases, J lost 8 bases, and 14 bases lay in between. CDR3 size: 11 residues. Germline V gene data show CDR1 as SQVTM and CDR2 as ANQGSEA. This CDR3 is CSARAGQGYTF. Written as DNA, the CDR3 is TGCAGCGCACGGGCAGGGCAGGGCTACACCTTC. Together with reference TRBV29-1 and TRBJ1-2, the CDR3 gives the full variable domain: SAVISQKPSRDICQRGTSLTIQCQVDSQVTMMFWYRQQPGQSLTLIATANQGSEATYESGFVIDKFPISRPNLTFSTLTVSNMSPEDSSIYLCSARAGQGYTFGSGTRLTVV.

This clonotype appeared many times. V and J are TRBV24-1 and TRBJ1-1; D possibly corresponds to TRBD1 (6 bases). From germline, CDR1 is KGHDR and CDR2 SFDVKD. The V and J ends lost 4 bases and 1 base respectively, with 12 bases between them. This CDR3 spans 15 amino acids. In DNA form, the CDR3 reads TGTGCCACCAGTGAGTCGGGCAGGGGGAACACTGAAGCTTTCTTT. Its protein is CATSESGRGNTEAFF.

Ten or more counts support this clonotype. The V and J genes are TRBV4-1 and TRBJ2-2; D not certain. Germline values: CDR1 MGHRA, CDR2 YSYEKL. The CDR3 is 15 residues long. Between the trimmed V and J ends, which lost 0 bases and 4 bases, there was a span of 9 bases. CDR3 amino acids: CASSQERSLTGELFF. The CDR3, as DNA: TGCGCCAGCAGCCAAGAAAGGTCTCTCACCGGGGAGCTGTTTTTT.

This clonotype was recorded many times. The genes are TRBV5-1 and TRBJ1-1; D may be TRBD1 (5 bases). The CDR3 covers 16 residues. Germline V lookup: CDR1 SGHRS, CDR2 YFSETQ. V was pared by 4 bases and J by 1 base, with 17 bases between. CDR3 protein: CASSQVAGTRNTEAFF. The CDR3 DNA is TGCGCCAGCAGCCAGGTGGCGGGGACGAGGAACACTGAAGCTTTCTTT.

This clonotype was observed many times. The rearrangement links TRBV5-1 to TRBJ2-5; TRBD1 aligns across 7 bases. From germline, CDR1 is SGHRS and CDR2 YFSETQ. J gave up 2 bases and V 3 bases, and 7 bases lay outside the gene matches. The CDR3 totals 15 residues. The CDR3 sequence is CASSWAPGQQETQYF. The CDR3, as DNA: TGCGCCAGCAGCTGGGCCCCGGGACAGCAAGAGACCCAGTACTTC.

This clonotype has ten or more counts. The chain couples TRBV29-1 to TRBJ2-2; 7 nucleotides agree with TRBD1. Germline assignment: CDR1 SQVTM and CDR2 ANQGSEA. Unmatched junction bases numbered 3, after V lost 4 bases and J lost 1 base. The CDR3 extends over 14 amino acids. The DNA for the CDR3 is TGCAGCGTTGCGACAGGGCTGAACACCGGGGAGCTGTTTTTT. Protein: CSVATGLNTGELFF.

Many counts were recorded for this clonotype. DNA of the CDR3: TGTGCCAGCAGCCATTACAGGGGTTCATCCTACGAGCAGTACTTC. This codes for CASSHYRGSSYEQYF. The chain couples TRBV7-6 to TRBJ2-7; TRBD1 agrees at 7 bases. The CDR3 has 15 residues. The germline CDR1 and CDR2 sequences are SGHVS and FNYEAQ. The V gene end was trimmed by 5 bases and the J gene end by 1 base; junction bases not matched to a gene: 8.

This clonotype was counted between two and nine times. The CDR3 is CASSLVAAGARNEQFF. The CDR3, as DNA: TGTGCCAGCAGCTTAGTCGCGGCAGGGGCGAGGAATGAGCAGTTCTTC. The chain links TRBV11-3 to TRBJ2-1, with D perhaps TRBD1 (6 bases). V lost 1 base and J 7 bases, leaving 17 bases between the germline ends. The CDR3 extends over 16 amino acids. Germline-derived CDR1 and CDR2 are SGHNT and YENEEA.

In this sample, this clonotype turned up a few times. CDR3 coding DNA: TGTGCCAGCAGTTTCCCAGACACGGGCTACGAGCAGTACTTC. Translation gives CASSFPDTGYEQYF. This chain connects TRBV28 to TRBJ2-7, with D unresolved. CDR3 length equals 14 residues. CDR1 MDHEN and CDR2 SYDVKM come from the germline V gene. Trimming took off 3 bases at V and 3 bases at J, with 12 bases between the two ends.

This clonotype occurred many times. The chain links TRBV19 to TRBJ2-7; 7 bases match TRBD2. Trimming took 3 bases from V and 7 from J; bases not matched to a gene: 0. Germline values: CDR1 LNHDA, CDR2 SQIVND (reference sequence). This CDR3 region has 11 residues. The CDR3 here is CASSIGREQYF. In DNA, the CDR3 is TGTGCCAGTAGTATCGGGAGGGAGCAGTACTTC.

A few counts support this clonotype. The chain employs TRBV5-6 and TRBJ2-2; the match to TRBD2 covers 8 bases. Germline loops: CDR1 SGHDT, CDR2 YYEEEE. V lost 4 bases, J lost 3 bases, and 5 bases stayed unmatched. The length of the CDR3 is 15 residues. The CDR3 spells CASSRSGGYTGELFF. The CDR3 DNA reads as TGTGCCAGCAGCCGGAGCGGGGGATACACCGGGGAGCTGTTTTTT.

This clonotype was seen a few times. The chain carries TRBV6-2 or TRBV6-3 and TRBJ1-5, with D maybe TRBD1 (6 bases). Germline V gene data show CDR1 as MNHEY and CDR2 as SVGEGT. V was shortened by 8 bases and J by 2 bases, with 16 bases between the two germline ends. The length of the CDR3 is 15 residues. CDR3 sequence: CASGPQGSGNQPQHF. CDR3 DNA sequence: TGTGCCAGCGGACCACAGGGTAGCGGCAATCAGCCCCAGCATTTT.

This clonotype occurred many times. This chain links TRBV12-3 or TRBV12-4 with TRBJ2-2; 7 bases match TRBD1. Trimming at V came to 5 bases and at J to 8 bases, leaving 5 bases not matched to a gene. The CDR3 loop spans 13 amino acids. The chain's CDR3 is CASSDRVGGELFF. The CDR3 region has the DNA TGTGCCAGCAGTGACAGGGTAGGAGGGGAGCTGTTTTTT.

The chain joins TRBV2 to TRBJ2-1; 14 nucleotides match TRBD2. This CDR3 is built from 15 residues. Germline CDR1 and CDR2: SNHLY and FYNNEI. J lost 10 bases, V lost 5 bases, and 7 bases had no gene match. The CDR3 region is CASSPTSGRGGEQFF. The CDR3 DNA reads as TGTGCCAGCAGTCCGACTAGCGGGAGGGGGGGGGAGCAGTTCTTC. Looking up the rest from reference TRBV2 and TRBJ2-1 gives the full variable domain: EPEVTQTPSHQVTQMGQEVILRCVPISNHLYFYWYRQILGQKVEFLVSFYNNEISEKSEIFDDQFSVERPDGSNFTLKIRSTKLEDSAMYFCASSPTSGRGGEQFFGPGTRLTVL.

This clonotype was recorded at least ten times. The chain employs TRBV21-1 and TRBJ2-1. TRBV21-1 is described as a pseudogene. The CDR3 has 16 amino acids. CDR3 nucleotides: TGTGCCAGCAGCAAAGAACCGCGGAGCTCCTACAATGAGCAGTTCTTC. This codes for CASSKEPRSSYNEQFF.